This TCR beta chain was identified during a study of regulatory T cells in long-lasting Graves disease. To make TCR beta libraries, researchers used iRepertoire HTBI primers and Arm-PCR of CDR3 regions. MiXCR was run by TCRdb on the multiplex PCR reads, yielding one entry per CDR3 protein. The table includes 450,000 to 650,000 distinct CDR3 sequences, roughly 15% detected once. Time point in this sample: newly diagnosed GD, antithyroid drugs for less than 3 months. PBMCs provided the RNA from which the TCR library was made. The CDR3 contains 15 residues. V lost 2 bases, J lost 0 bases, and 10 bases lay in between. CDR1 is LGHDT and CDR2 is YNNKEL in the germline V gene (reference sequence). This clonotype was detected ten times or more. These sequences were also reported in another study, on T cells in Graves' hyperthyroidism and ophthalmopathy. This second report adds: Patients were excluded for uncontrolled infection, other autoimmune disease, pregnancy or lactation. When the TCR CDR3 underwent first-round RT-PCR, the HTBI primer set was used.

V is TRBV3-1 and J is TRBJ1-2; maybe TRBD1 (6 bases). The specimen comprised peripheral blood mononuclear cells (PBMCs), sampled at new diagnosis, from a patient treated with antithyroid drugs. The receptor's source is a woman aged 35-60 years with Graves disease. The CDR3 is CASSQQGSPNYGYTF. CDR3 bases: TGTGCCAGCAGCCAACAGGGGTCCCCTAACTATGGCTACACCTTC.